Listed here is a single TCR beta chain. The CDR3 spans 14 residues. The ends were cut back, 7 bases at V and 11 bases at J, with 26 bases in the middle. Germline V gene lookup returns CDR1 SQVTM and CDR2 ANQGSEA. The record originates from a study of blood T cells in healthy people across ages. It was with a sample-barcoded 5' primer and a J-beta primer mix that a second PCR of roughly 7 to 12 cycles was run. TCRdb fed the 5' RACE reads into MiXCR, producing one record per CDR3 protein. The data show more than 1.4 million distinct CDR3 sequences, 42% seen once. The TCR originated in a woman under 30 in good health. This chain connects TRBV29-1 to TRBJ2-5; D gene uncertain. Sequencing used blood. The CDR3 DNA follows: TGCAGCGCCGAAATACTACGAATGGCGAATGAGCAGTACTTC. As protein: CSAEILRMANEQYF.